The clone carrying this T cell receptor beta chain was seen only a few times. Its antigen remains unidentified. Libraries were prepared by immunoSEQ multiplex PCR; TCRdb keeps only in-frame clonotypes and omits some of them. This sample yields more than 35,000 clones, of which nearly 80% are seen a single time; around 13% belongs to the top ten. The CDR3 totals 15 residues. V dropped 0 bases and J dropped 9; count of bases not matched to a gene: 6. Germline V gene lookup returns CDR1 SGDLS and CDR2 YYNGEE. These data come from a study of OX40 agonist ivuxolimab in advanced cancers. About the research overall: Given to patients was ivuxolimab, an agonistic anti-OX40 (CD134) antibody. Broader study findings: In the expanded peripheral T cells, antigen specificity was never determined.

Here the sequenced sample was CD4+ or CD8+ T cells sorted from blood, taken in a trial of the OX40 agonist ivuxolimab. This chain uses TRBV9 with TRBJ1-6, with 7 bases matching TRBD1. The receptor was isolated from an adult with an advanced solid tumor such as melanoma, head and neck, liver or kidney cancer. The CDR3 sequence: CASSVAGDSASPLHF. CDR3 DNA sequence: TGTGCCAGCAGCGTAGCGGGGGACAGTGCTTCACCCCTCCACTTT.